This entry lists 5 T cell receptor beta chains sequenced from one sample in a study of T cell responses to AZD1222 COVID-19 vaccine. Clones were read by immunoSEQ multiplex PCR, and TCRdb kept only the in-frame ones, dropping some. The table has 83,000 or so clones, roughly 82% seen once. The sample consisted of peripheral blood, taken on day 0 of AZD1222 vaccination. These receptors were collected from an adult in good health.

The gene calls are TRBV5-1 and TRBJ2-5; no definite D call. Between the trimmed V and J ends, which lost 1 base and 2 bases, there was a span of 12 bases. The CDR3 runs 15 residues. The germline V gene has CDR1 SGHRS and CDR2 YFSETQ. The CDR3: CASSLSPARQETQYF. The CDR3 DNA is TGCGCCAGCAGCTTGTCCCCAGCACGTCAAGAGACCCAGTACTTC.

The rearrangement links TRBV5-6 to TRBJ1-4; the match to TRBD1 covers 7 bases. Per the germline V gene, CDR1 is SGHDT and CDR2 is YYEEEE. After removal of 5 bases from V and 6 bases from J, the junction contained 7 bases not matched to a gene. The CDR3 loop spans 14 amino acids. The CDR3 spells CASRTQGGDEKLFF. CDR3 sequence (DNA): TGTGCCAGCAGAACCCAGGGGGGCGATGAAAAACTGTTTTTT.

This clone is a singleton in its sample. The chain carries TRBV6-1 and TRBJ1-2, with D unclear. V gave up 2 bases and J gave up 5 bases, with 6 bases separating them. Germline V lookup: CDR1 MNHNS, CDR2 SASEGT. The CDR3 consists of 12 residues. CDR3: CASSEPQYGYTF. DNA for the CDR3: TGTGCCAGCAGTGAACCCCAATATGGCTACACCTTC.

The chain combines TRBV7-9 with TRBJ2-5, with TRBD2 identical over 9 bases. Germline V gene data show CDR1 as SEHNR and CDR2 as FQNEAQ (reference sequence). With 5 bases clipped from V and 6 bases from J, the junction kept 13 bases outside the gene matches. The CDR3 consists of 16 residues. The CDR3 DNA sequence: TGTGCCAGCAGCCCCCCTGGCGGGGGGGTAGGAAAGACCCAGTACTTC. Protein: CASSPPGGGVGKTQYF.

This clone has a single count. This chain uses TRBV20-1 with TRBJ1-2, with D perhaps matching TRBD1 (6 bases). The CDR3 length is 15 residues. Germline V gene data show CDR1 as DFQATT and CDR2 as SNEGSKA (reference sequence). The V end lost 3 bases, the J end lost 7 bases, and 21 bases lay between the germline ends. CDR3 coding DNA: TGCAGTGCTAGTGTGTCGGACAGCCCCCTCGGTGGCTACACCTTC. It yields the protein CSASVSDSPLGGYTF.